One sample yielded the 5 T cell receptor beta chains listed below, sequenced in a study of brain T cells in children with intractable seizures. The protocol was immunoSEQ multiplex PCR, while the TCRdb copy is restricted to in-frame clones and leaves out a portion. The sample yields 110,000 or so clones, 85% to 95% seen once. The material sequenced was peripheral blood, taken at surgery. The source is a boy younger than two with hemimegalencephaly and intractable seizures.

J is TRBJ2-1 and V is TRBV6-1, with D perhaps matching TRBD2 (6 bases). This CDR3 is built from 15 residues. The germline gives CDR1 MNHNS, CDR2 SASEGT. V was trimmed by 0 bases and J by 2 bases, leaving 8 bases between them. The DNA for the CDR3 is TGTGCCAGCAGTGAAGCTAGCGGAGCCTACAATGAGCAGTTCTTC. Translation gives CASSEASGAYNEQFF.

The rearrangement uses TRBV7-9 and TRBJ2-5, with D perhaps being TRBD1 or TRBD2 (5 bases each). The germline V gene encodes CDR1 SEHNR and CDR2 FQNEAQ (reference sequence). CDR3 length equals 15 residues. V lost 1 base and J 3 bases, leaving 12 bases between the germline ends. CDR3 coding DNA: TGTGCCAGCAGCTTAGGGGACCCAGGGAAAGAGACCCAGTACTTC. This codes for CASSLGDPGKETQYF.

The CDR3 region is CASSLGPLEQYF. The DNA for the CDR3 is TGTGCCAGCAGCTTAGGACCCTTGGAGCAGTACTTC. The V gene is TRBV7-8, the J gene TRBJ2-7; D not certain. The ends were cut back, 1 base at V and 7 bases at J, with 8 bases in the middle. There are 12 residues in the CDR3. CDR1 is SGHVS, CDR2 FQNEAQ, per germline.

The V and J genes are TRBV27 and TRBJ1-2; 8 bases are shared with TRBD1. V was pared by 0 bases and J by 4 bases, with 7 bases of the junction left unmatched. The germline CDR1 and CDR2 sequences are MNHEY and SMNVEV (reference sequence). This CDR3 region has 16 residues. CDR3 in amino acids: CASSLSEGQDPYGYTF. The CDR3 DNA follows: TGTGCCAGCAGTTTATCGGAGGGACAGGACCCCTATGGCTACACCTTC.

The rearrangement links TRBV3-1 (or the pseudogene TRBV3-2) to TRBJ1-2; 10 bases match TRBD1. Germline V gene sequence: CDR1 LGHDT, CDR2 YNNKEL (reference sequence). V was pared by 4 bases and J by 3 bases, with 8 bases of the junction left unmatched. This CDR3 region has 16 residues. CDR3 nucleotide sequence: TGTGCCAGCAGCCGACTGACAGGGGGCTTCGACTATGGCTACACCTTC. It codes for CASSRLTGGFDYGYTF.